A selection of T cell receptor beta chains follows, all from one sample in a study of T-cell memory formation after mild COVID-19. TCRdb re-called the 5' RACE reads through MiXCR, storing one row per CDR3 protein. The sample has more than 250,000 distinct CDR3 sequences; under 20% are singletons. Sequenced material: PBMCs or a T cell subset sorted from them (not recorded which). These receptors came from a man aged 18 to 29 who had mild COVID-19 (a few samples of this study predate the infection). Cell type and time point are not known. Both conserved end residues are part of each CDR3. D genes are given only for firm matches. The size of a clone is reported for some rows only, either as once, few or many, or as a class for expanded clones.

clone_size d_call j_call v_call cdr3_aa cdr3_nt
NA NA TRBJ2-3 TRBV10-2 CASTPGPPNTDTQYF TGCGCCAGCACCCCAGGACCACCAAACACAGATACGCAGTATTTT
few TRBD1 TRBJ2-5 TRBV27 CASSPRQGRETQYF TGTGCCAGCAGTCCACGACAGGGGCGAGAGACCCAGTACTTC
few NA TRBJ2-2 TRBV12-3/TRBV12-4 CASTNLFLAGELFF TGTGCCAGCACCAACCTGTTCCTGGCCGGGGAGCTGTTTTTT
few NA TRBJ1-1 TRBV6-1 CASNRGGGREAFF TGTGCCAGCAATCGAGGAGGAGGGCGTGAAGCTTTCTTT
few NA TRBJ1-5 TRBV20-1 CSARGRRPGLGHNSNQPQHF TGCAGTGCTAGGGGGCGCCGACCGGGACTCGGTCACAATAGCAATCAGCCCCAGCATTTT
NA TRBD1 TRBJ2-2 TRBV5-1 CASRFGTGEAGELFF TGCGCCAGCAGATTCGGGACAGGGGAAGCCGGGGAGCTGTTTTTT
NA NA TRBJ2-5 TRBV5-1 CASSTDRETQYF TGCGCCAGCAGCACAGACAGAGAGACCCAGTACTTC
few TRBD1 TRBJ1-6 TRBV7-9 CASSLEGAPSPLHF TGTGCCAGCAGCTTAGAGGGGGCTCCATCACCCCTCCACTTT
many NA TRBJ1-1 TRBV10-3 CAISGQNTEAFF TGTGCCATCAGTGGACAGAACACTGAAGCTTTCTTT
few TRBD1 TRBJ1-4 TRBV30 CAWSATGQGKLFF TGTGCCTGGTCGGCGACGGGACAGGGGAAACTGTTTTTT
few NA TRBJ1-3 TRBV7-7 CASSASSGNTIYF TGTGCCAGCAGCGCCTCGTCTGGAAACACCATATATTTT
NA NA TRBJ2-1 TRBV14 CASSQGEGEQFF TGTGCCAGCAGCCAAGGTGAAGGGGAGCAGTTCTTC
NA NA TRBJ2-1 TRBV12-3/TRBV12-4 CASSPGEQSWVYNEQFF TGTGCCAGCAGCCCCGGTGAACAGAGTTGGGTGTACAATGAGCAGTTCTTC
NA NA TRBJ1-2 TRBV12-3/TRBV12-4 CASTPLGYGYTF TGTGCCAGCACACCCTTGGGATATGGCTACACCTTC
few NA TRBJ2-5 TRBV6-6 CASSPWGALGETQYF TGTGCCAGCAGTCCATGGGGGGCTTTAGGAGAGACCCAGTACTTC
few TRBD2 TRBJ2-1 TRBV20-1 CSAQLAGGLSAYNEQFF TGCAGTGCCCAGCTAGCGGGGGGGTTATCAGCCTACAATGAGCAGTTCTTC
many TRBD2 TRBJ2-3 TRBV6-5 CASSYSSLAGGLSTDTQYF TGTGCCAGCAGTTACTCGAGTCTAGCGGGGGGCCTTAGCACAGATACGCAGTATTTT
few NA TRBJ1-4 TRBV5-5 CASSSPIGQATNEKLFF TGTGCCAGCAGCTCGCCAATCGGACAAGCAACTAATGAAAAACTGTTTTTT
NA TRBD2 TRBJ2-5 TRBV11-3 CASSLGEGQTQYF TGTGCCAGCAGCTTAGGGGAGGGCCAGACCCAGTACTTC
few NA TRBJ1-5 TRBV2 CASSQWQAPQPQHF TGTGCCAGCAGTCAGTGGCAGGCCCCCCAGCCCCAGCATTTT
NA TRBD1 TRBJ1-1 TRBV3-1 CASSPHQGVSEAFF TGTGCCAGCAGCCCCCATCAGGGGGTTTCAGAAGCTTTCTTT
few NA TRBJ1-1 TRBV7-9 CASSLWGEGTFF NA
NA TRBD1 TRBJ1-5 TRBV5-1 CASSLGTDTRQPQHF TGCGCCAGCAGCTTAGGGACAGATACCCGTCAGCCCCAGCATTTT
few NA TRBJ1-1 TRBV3-1 CASSRGGITEAFF TGTGCCAGCAGCCGAGGGGGAATCACTGAAGCTTTCTTT
few NA TRBJ1-1 TRBV2 CASSDNTEAFF TGTGCCAGCAGTGATAACACTGAAGCTTTCTTT
NA NA TRBJ2-3 TRBV2 CASLLGASPDTQYF TGTGCCAGCCTTCTTGGTGCAAGCCCAGATACGCAGTATTTT
NA NA TRBJ1-2 TRBV3-1 CASSPYGARGFIYGYTF TGTGCCAGCAGCCCCTACGGGGCCAGGGGCTTTATCTATGGCTACACCTTC
few TRBD1 TRBJ1-2 TRBV12-3/TRBV12-4 CASRPGTGAGGYTF TGTGCCAGCAGACCCGGGACAGGGGCTGGTGGCTACACCTTC
NA TRBD2 TRBJ2-5 TRBV4-3 CASSQETSGGPTQYF TGCGCCAGCAGCCAAGAAACTAGCGGGGGCCCGACCCAGTACTTC
few TRBD2 TRBJ2-1 TRBV7-6 CASSSGTSGGPSYNEQFF TGTGCCAGCAGTTCAGGGACTAGCGGGGGCCCCTCCTACAATGAGCAGTTCTTC
NA NA TRBJ1-2 TRBV6-1 CASSEAAGAGGYTF TGTGCCAGCAGTGAAGCTGCGGGGGCGGGCGGCTACACCTTC
NA TRBD1 TRBJ2-1 TRBV7-8 CASSFRDRGGNEQFF TGTGCCAGCAGCTTCCGGGACAGGGGGGGAAATGAGCAGTTCTTC
NA NA TRBJ2-1 TRBV4-1 CASSQGGRTAYNEQFF TGCGCCAGCAGCCAAGGGGGACGGACTGCGTACAATGAGCAGTTCTTC
NA NA TRBJ2-1 TRBV4-2 CASSQDEGGLPYNEQFF TGTGCCAGCAGCCAAGACGAGGGTGGGCTACCGTACAATGAGCAGTTCTTC
NA NA TRBJ1-5 TRBV29-1 CSVEVPGEGNQPQHF TGCAGCGTTGAAGTCCCAGGGGAGGGCAATCAGCCCCAGCATTTT
NA TRBD1 TRBJ2-7 TRBV4-3 CASSQTRDRGLDEQYF TGCGCCAGCAGCCAAACCCGGGACAGGGGACTGGATGAGCAGTACTTC
few NA TRBJ2-5 TRBV5-1 CASSLAGEVETQYF TGCGCCAGCAGCTTGGCAGGGGAGGTAGAGACCCAGTACTTC
NA NA TRBJ2-7 TRBV6-6 CASSYSPSLTYEQYF TGTGCCAGCAGTTACTCCCCATCACTCACCTACGAGCAGTACTTC
few NA TRBJ1-1 TRBV20-1 CSAPPGGGANTEAFF TGCAGTGCTCCACCCGGTGGAGGGGCGAACACTGAAGCTTTCTTT
NA NA TRBJ1-5 TRBV7-2 CASSFMGEGKAQHF TGTGCCAGCAGCTTCATGGGCGAGGGTAAAGCCCAGCATTTT
NA NA TRBJ1-1 TRBV7-9 CASSLVGPEAFF TGTGCCAGCAGCTTAGTGGGGCCTGAAGCTTTCTTT